The T cell receptor (beta chain) under discussion was sequenced for a study of shared clonotypes between healthy human individuals. Donors were healthy HIV-negative adults without recently reported acute infections or vaccinations. Sequencing was performed with immunoSEQ multiplex PCR; in TCRdb, only in-frame clones are kept and a portion is missing. Altogether some 450,000 clones are present, 60% to 80% being singletons, with the ten largest covering around 13%. The sequence was collected from a woman in her thirties or forties in good health. Some clones in this sample may be carry-over from other donors' samples. Sequenced sample: PBMCs.

The CDR3 bases are TGTGCCAGCCATCAGGGTTTAACTGGAAACACCATATATTTT. This encodes CASHQGLTGNTIYF. The chain has TRBV28 and TRBJ1-3, with a possible D match to TRBD1 (5 bases). Germline V gene lookup returns CDR1 MDHEN and CDR2 SYDVKM. CDR3 length: 14 residues. V was pared by 8 bases and J by 2 bases, with 13 bases between.